This TCR beta chain was recovered during a study of blood T cell repertoires in COVID-19. Using immunoSEQ multiplex PCR, the repertoire was profiled, and TCRdb retains in-frame clones only, with some absent. The table includes approximately 210,000 clones, approximately 80% detected once. Trimming at V came to 5 bases and at J to 5 bases, leaving 11 bases not matched to a gene. This CDR3 region has 15 residues. CDR1 is MNHEY, CDR2 SVGEGT, per germline. What was sequenced was PBMCs or T cells enriched from blood (not recorded which). The receptor's source is a man in his thirties or forties with acute COVID-19. V is TRBV6-2 or TRBV6-3 and J is TRBJ1-2, with 7 nucleotides matching TRBD1. Here the CDR3 DNA reads TGTGCCAGCAGTAATACAGGGGTACGGACTTATGGCTACACCTTC. It is translated as CASSNTGVRTYGYTF.